Shown below are 32 T cell receptor beta chains from a single sample sequenced in a study of control samples from healthy donors and cancer patients. Using immunoSEQ multiplex PCR, the repertoire was profiled, and TCRdb retains in-frame clones only, with some absent. The data show roughly 55,000 clones, with 90% to 96% seen just once and about 1.1% held by the top ten. Sequences were obtained from blood. The receptors here all came from a woman under 30 in good health.

The CDR3 spells CASSFAVDFSGNTIYF. In DNA, the CDR3 is TGTGCCAGCAGCTTCGCTGTTGATTTCTCTGGAAACACCATATATTTT. This chain joins TRBV7-9 and TRBJ1-3; D gene uncertain. This CDR3 spans 16 amino acids. Trimming stripped 3 bases from V and 0 bases from J, with 12 bases between. Germline CDR1 reads SEHNR; CDR2 reads FQNEAQ (reference sequence).

The rearrangement links TRBV20-1 to TRBJ1-2, with D possibly TRBD1 on 5 matching bases. Germline V gene sequence: CDR1 DFQATT, CDR2 SNEGSKA (reference sequence). Trimming took 3 bases from V and 5 from J, leaving 7 bases between them. This CDR3 is built from 11 residues. The CDR3 loop reads CSASRGYGYTF. DNA for the CDR3: TGCAGTGCTAGTAGGGGATATGGCTACACCTTC.

The J gene is TRBJ2-7, the V gene TRBV7-4; 7 positions match TRBD2. This CDR3 region has 15 residues. Germline V gene sequence: CDR1 SGHVT, CDR2 SQSDAQ. V shed 3 bases, J shed 2 bases, and the junction held 7 bases outside the gene matches. CDR3 amino acids: CASSLTSLLTYEQYF. In DNA form, the CDR3 reads TGTGCCAGCAGCTTGACTAGCCTCTTAACCTACGAGCAGTACTTC.

V usage is TRBV3-1 (or the pseudogene TRBV3-2) and J usage is TRBJ2-3, with 10 bases identical to TRBD2. The CDR3 has 17 residues. Trimming cost V 0 bases and J 8 bases; bases outside gene matches: 11. Germline CDR1 LGHDT, CDR2 YNNKEL (reference sequence). CDR3 coding DNA: TGTGCCAGCAGCCAAGATCTAACTAGCGGGGTTTTGGGTACGCAGTATTTT. Translation: CASSQDLTSGVLGTQYF.

The chain couples TRBV9 to TRBJ2-7, with 11 bases identical to TRBD2. J gave up 5 bases and V 4 bases, and 5 bases lay outside the gene matches. Looked up from germline, CDR1 is SGDLS and CDR2 is YYNGEE. The CDR3 spans 14 residues. The CDR3 is CASSLAGGQNEQYF. DNA for the CDR3: TGTGCCAGCAGCTTAGCGGGGGGGCAGAACGAGCAGTACTTC. Complete variable domain (other parts from reference TRBV9 and TRBJ2-7): DSGVTQTPKHLITATGQRVTLRCSPRSGDLSVYWYQQSLDQGLQFLIQYYNGEERAKGNILERFSAQQFPDLHSELNLSSLELGDSALYFCASSLAGGQNEQYFGPGTRLTVT.

The V and J genes are TRBV6-5 and TRBJ2-5; 9 bases agree with TRBD1. Unmatched junction bases numbered 5, after V lost 6 bases and J lost 3 bases. This CDR3 is 14 amino acids long. Germline-derived CDR1 and CDR2 are MNHEY and SVGAGI. CDR3 DNA sequence: TGTGCCAGCAGCCAGGGACAGGGCGAAGAGACCCAGTACTTC. Translation gives CASSQGQGEETQYF.

The gene calls are TRBV7-6 and TRBJ2-7; tentative D call: TRBD1 (6 bases). The CDR3 totals 16 residues. The germline CDR1 and CDR2 sequences are SGHVS and FNYEAQ. V was clipped by 1 base and J by 4 bases, with 17 bases between them. This CDR3 reads CASSLGGARGRYEQYF. The CDR3 region has the DNA TGTGCCAGCAGCTTAGGAGGGGCCAGGGGACGGTACGAGCAGTACTTC.

V and J are TRBV29-1 and TRBJ2-1, with D maybe TRBD1 (5 bases). Trimming removed 7 bases at V and 5 bases at J, with 15 bases between. The CDR3 contains 13 residues. CDR1 and CDR2 (germline): SQVTM, ANQGSEA. The CDR3 loop is CSATKTGNNEQFF. Written as DNA, the CDR3 is TGCAGCGCAACAAAAACAGGAAACAATGAGCAGTTCTTC.

This rearrangement joins TRBV7-8 to TRBJ2-1; D may match TRBD1 or TRBD2 (6 bases each). The ends were cut back, 5 bases at V and 4 bases at J, with 18 bases in the middle. The CDR3 sequence is 16 residues long. Germline V gene lookup returns CDR1 SGHVS and CDR2 FQNEAQ. Here the CDR3 reads CASSPPQKGGYNEQFF. In DNA form, the CDR3 reads TGTGCCAGCAGCCCACCCCAGAAGGGGGGTTACAATGAGCAGTTCTTC.

V and J are TRBV28 and TRBJ1-1; no reliable D call. The germline V gene has CDR1 MDHEN and CDR2 SYDVKM. Trimming cost V 8 bases and J 0 bases, with 19 bases left between them. This CDR3 comprises 16 residues. The CDR3, as DNA: TGTGCCAGCCGTGGGAGGCGAAGGTACATGAACACTGAAGCTTTCTTT. Translated, it gives CASRGRRRYMNTEAFF.

The chain recombines TRBV7-9 with TRBJ1-1, with TRBD1 matching 7 bases. The ends lost 3 bases at V and 1 base at J; junction bases unmatched: 8. The germline gives CDR1 SEHNR, CDR2 FQNEAQ (reference sequence). The CDR3 is 16 amino acids. CDR3 coding DNA: TGTGCCAGCAGCTTGTCACCGGGACAGAGGAACACTGAAGCTTTCTTT. Translating gives CASSLSPGQRNTEAFF.

The V gene is TRBV6-2 or TRBV6-3, the J gene TRBJ1-2; D perhaps matches TRBD1 (5 bases). V was cut by 4 bases and J by 2 bases, with 11 bases left in between. CDR1 MNHEY and CDR2 SVGEGT come from the germline V gene. There are 14 residues in the CDR3. This CDR3 reads CASSSGSGNYGYTF. CDR3 sequence (DNA): TGTGCCAGCAGTTCAGGGTCCGGCAACTATGGCTACACCTTC.

J is TRBJ2-1 and V is TRBV6-5; 8 bases fit TRBD1. The CDR3 covers 15 residues. Looked up from germline, CDR1 is MNHEY and CDR2 is SVGAGI. V gave up 7 bases and J gave up 3 bases; unmatched junction bases: 8. CDR3 coding DNA: TGTGCCAGCAAGAGGAGACAGGGGCACTACAATGAGCAGTTCTTC. Translating it yields CASKRRQGHYNEQFF.

V and J are TRBV11-2 and TRBJ2-2; 7 nucleotides agree with TRBD2. Germline loops: CDR1 SGHAT, CDR2 FQNNGV. The J segment lost 4 bases and the V segment lost 2 bases, leaving 7 bases of the junction unmatched. The CDR3 has 16 amino acids. CDR3 protein: CASSLLASGTTGELFF. The DNA for the CDR3 is TGTGCCAGCAGCTTATTGGCTAGCGGTACCACCGGGGAGCTGTTTTTT. Full variable domain (outside the CDR3, taken from reference TRBV11-2 and TRBJ2-2): EAGVAQSPRYKIIEKRQSVAFWCNPISGHATLYWYQQILGQGPKLLIQFQNNGVVDDSQLPKDRFSAERLKGVDSTLKIQPAKLEDSAVYLCASSLLASGTTGELFFGEGSRLTVL.

V usage is TRBV3-1 (or the pseudogene TRBV3-2) and J usage is TRBJ2-1; 8 bases fit TRBD2. Germline V CDR1 and CDR2: LGHDT, YNNKEL (reference sequence). The CDR3 consists of 16 residues. Losses at the gene ends were 0 bases for V and 8 bases for J; bases not matched to a gene: 9. As DNA, the CDR3 is TGTGCCAGCAGCCAAGATTTTGGACTAGCCTTCGATGAGCAGTTCTTC. The encoded protein is CASSQDFGLAFDEQFF.

The chain employs TRBV7-2 and TRBJ2-7; D gene uncertain. CDR1 SGHTA and CDR2 FQGNSA come from the germline V gene. CDR3 length equals 15 residues. The germline V and J ends were trimmed by 2 bases and 1 base, with 12 bases remaining between them. CDR3 in amino acids: CASSLIRSASYEQYF. CDR3 coding DNA: TGTGCCAGCAGCTTAATACGGTCGGCTTCCTACGAGCAGTACTTC. The complete variable domain, with remaining parts taken from reference TRBV7-2 and TRBJ2-7, reads GAGVSQSPSNKVTEKGKDVELRCDPISGHTALYWYRQSLGQGLEFLIYFQGNSAPDKSGLPSDRFSAERTGGSVSTLTIQRTQQEDSAVYLCASSLIRSASYEQYFGPGTRLTVT.

This chain connects TRBV10-3 to TRBJ2-7, with 10 bases aligning to TRBD1. CDR3 length: 16 residues. V lost 6 bases to trimming and J lost 1 base; unmatched junction nucleotides: 9. Germline CDR1 and CDR2: ENHRY and SYGVKD. CDR3 sequence reads: CAIRRPGTGESYEQYF. The CDR3, as DNA: TGTGCCATCAGACGACCAGGGACAGGGGAATCCTACGAGCAGTACTTC.

This clone was counted once. The rearrangement links TRBV7-9 to TRBJ2-5, with no clear D. This CDR3 has 14 amino acids. V was clipped by 4 bases and J by 5 bases, with 14 bases between them. Germline V gives CDR1 SEHNR, CDR2 FQNEAQ (reference sequence). The CDR3 coding sequence is TGTGCCAGCAGCTCACCCCGTGGTGGTGAGACCCAGTACTTC. It specifies CASSSPRGGETQYF. Complete variable domain (other parts from reference TRBV7-9 and TRBJ2-5): DTGVSQNPRHKITKRGQNVTFRCDPISEHNRLYWYRQTLGQGPEFLTYFQNEAQLEKSRLLSDRFSAERPKGSFSTLEIQRTEQGDSAMYLCASSSPRGGETQYFGPGTRLLVL.

This sequence joins TRBV4-2 and TRBJ2-7; no clear D. Germline lookup yields CDR1 LGHNA and CDR2 YNFKEQ. V was pared by 1 base and J by 6 bases, with 4 bases between. The CDR3 is 11 residues long. The CDR3 sequence: CASSQGIEQYF. In nucleotides, the CDR3 is TGTGCCAGCAGCCAAGGGATCGAGCAGTACTTC.

This sequence joins TRBV15 and TRBJ1-4, with D uncertain. The V end lost 4 bases, the J end lost 4 bases, and 22 bases lay between the germline ends. Germline values: CDR1 LNHNV, CDR2 YYDKDF (reference sequence). The CDR3 is made up of 18 amino acids. The CDR3 loop is CATSIPPEAEWSNEKLFF. The CDR3 DNA sequence: TGTGCCACCAGCATTCCCCCCGAGGCGGAGTGGAGTAATGAAAAACTGTTTTTT.

This chain links TRBV6-5 with TRBJ2-2; D remains ambiguous. Trimming stripped 2 bases from V and 0 bases from J, with 7 bases between. Germline V gives CDR1 MNHEY, CDR2 SVGAGI. There are 15 residues in the CDR3. In DNA form, the CDR3 reads TGTGCCAGCAGTTACCAAGCCTCGAACACCGGGGAGCTGTTTTTT. This translates into CASSYQASNTGELFF.

This chain uses TRBV4-3 with TRBJ2-4, with TRBD2 as a possible D gene (6 bases). Germline CDR1 is LGHNA and CDR2 is YSLEER. The CDR3 runs 19 residues. V lost 0 bases to trimming and J lost 0 bases, with 18 bases between them. Here the CDR3 reads CASSQDVGGAATAKNIQYF. The CDR3 region has the DNA TGCGCCAGCAGCCAAGATGTTGGAGGGGCAGCGACAGCCAAAAACATTCAGTACTTC.

The V call is TRBV4-3, the J call TRBJ2-5, with a weak D call TRBD1 (6 bases). The length of the CDR3 is 15 residues. Germline-derived CDR1 and CDR2 are LGHNA and YSLEER. Trimming removed 1 base from V and 5 bases from J, with 14 bases in between. CDR3 residues: CASSQAQGFGETQYF. DNA for the CDR3: TGCGCCAGCAGCCAAGCCCAGGGGTTCGGGGAGACCCAGTACTTC.

The chain has TRBV18 and TRBJ2-7, with D maybe TRBD2 (5 bases). The CDR3 contains 15 residues. CDR1 is KGHSH and CDR2 is LQKENI in the germline V gene. V lost 6 bases and J lost 0, with 15 bases in between. CDR3 sequence reads: CASSPGGPTSYEQYF. As DNA, the CDR3 is TGTGCCAGCTCCCCAGGAGGACCGACCTCCTACGAGCAGTACTTC.

The genes are TRBV19 and TRBJ1-1; D is uncertain. Trimming took off 1 base at V and 4 bases at J, with 7 bases between the two ends. This CDR3 contains 13 residues. Germline CDR1 LNHDA, CDR2 SQIVND (reference sequence). CDR3 coding DNA: TGTGCCAGTAGTATAGGAGTTGGCACTGAAGCTTTCTTT. Translating it yields CASSIGVGTEAFF.

This chain joins TRBV30 and TRBJ1-6, with D possibly TRBD1 on 6 matching bases. Germline CDR1 reads GTSNPN; CDR2 reads SVGIG (reference sequence). The CDR3 runs 13 residues. V lost 1 base, J lost 7 bases, and 8 bases lay in between. The CDR3 DNA reads as TGTGCCTGGAGTGCAGGGGCCAATTCACCCCTCCACTTT. It codes for CAWSAGANSPLHF.

V is TRBV14 and J is TRBJ2-5; no clear D. Trimming removed 5 bases at V and 5 bases at J, with 15 bases between. Germline CDR1 reads SGHDN; CDR2 reads FVKESK. This CDR3 has 14 amino acids. CDR3 region: CASSATLVWETQYF. CDR3 DNA sequence: TGTGCCAGCAGCGCCACTCTAGTTTGGGAGACCCAGTACTTC.

This chain connects TRBV5-8 to TRBJ2-7; D is possibly TRBD1 or TRBD2 (5 bases each). The CDR3 is 13 amino acids. The germline V gene has CDR1 SGHTS and CDR2 YDEGEE. Trimming cost V 2 bases and J 0 bases, with 6 bases left between them. The CDR3 protein is CASSFGGSYEQYF. The CDR3 nucleotides are TGTGCCAGCAGCTTTGGGGGCTCCTACGAGCAGTACTTC.

This clone was picked up one time. The genes are TRBV6-2 or TRBV6-3 and TRBJ2-1; D gene unclear. The CDR3 is made up of 12 amino acids. Trimming stripped 5 bases from V and 7 bases from J, with 9 bases between. Germline CDR1 and CDR2: MNHEY and SVGEGT. The CDR3 DNA reads as TGTGCCAGCAGTAAGATGGGAAATGAGCAGTTCTTC. Translated, it gives CASSKMGNEQFF.

This rearrangement joins TRBV5-1 to TRBJ1-2; D is unresolved. CDR1 and CDR2 from the germline V gene are SGHRS and YFSETQ. With 6 bases removed from V and 5 bases from J, the gap between germline ends came to 8 bases. There are 11 residues in the CDR3. The CDR3 is CASKGFYGYTF. The DNA of the CDR3 is TGCGCCAGCAAGGGTTTTTATGGCTACACCTTC.

This clone was seen only once. This sequence joins TRBV9 and TRBJ2-7; D possibly uses TRBD1 or TRBD2 (6 bases each). The V and J ends lost 4 bases and 5 bases respectively, with 19 bases between them. CDR1 is SGDLS, CDR2 YYNGEE, per germline. The CDR3 length is 15 residues. The CDR3 loop reads CASSFGGAPGNEQYF. DNA for the CDR3: TGTGCCAGCAGCTTCGGGGGCGCTCCGGGAAACGAGCAGTACTTC. The full variable domain, rest sourced from reference TRBV9 and TRBJ2-7, is DSGVTQTPKHLITATGQRVTLRCSPRSGDLSVYWYQQSLDQGLQFLIQYYNGEERAKGNILERFSAQQFPDLHSELNLSSLELGDSALYFCASSFGGAPGNEQYFGPGTRLTVT.

The CDR3, as DNA: TGTGCCAGTAGTATCCGGACTAGCGGGGGGCTAAGGAATGAGCAGTTCTTC. It translates to CASSIRTSGGLRNEQFF. This chain connects TRBV19 to TRBJ2-1; 14 nucleotides align to TRBD2. The junction had 8 bases not matched to a gene; V was cut back by 3 bases and J by 7 bases. The CDR3 loop spans 17 amino acids. Looked up from germline, CDR1 is LNHDA and CDR2 is SQIVND (reference sequence). Based on the CDR3 plus reference TRBV19 and TRBJ2-1, the full variable domain is DGGITQSPKYLFRKEGQNVTLSCEQNLNHDAMYWYRQDPGQGLRLIYYSQIVNDFQKGDIAEGYSVSREKKESFPLTVTSAQKNPTAFYLCASSIRTSGGLRNEQFFGPGTRLTVL.